Listed below are T cell receptor beta chains from one sample, sequenced in a study of neurological immune-mediated disorders. TCRdb reanalysed the 5' RACE reads using MiXCR and keeps one entry per CDR3 protein. The table includes about 95,000 distinct CDR3 sequences, roughly 4% detected once. Sequences were obtained from PBMCs. The receptor source for this set is a woman aged 18-29 years with multiple sclerosis. Both conserved end residues are trimmed from each CDR3.

TRBV5-1	TRBJ2-7	ASSPGTSGDEQY
TRBV7-2	TRBJ1-6	ASSLQGVFFSPLH
TRBV7-2	TRBJ1-3	ASRTDRDGNTIY
TRBV5-1	TRBJ2-1	ASSLTAFYNEQF
TRBV20-1	TRBJ2-1	SAGGGPNYNEQF
TRBV20-1	TRBJ2-7	SARDRLAGSYEQY
TRBV12-3/TRBV12-4	TRBJ1-1	ASSLVRVVNTEAF
TRBV29-1	TRBJ1-1	SVDRGYFITEAF
TRBV27	TRBJ1-1	ASSPTPHEAF
TRBV12-3/TRBV12-4	TRBJ1-5	ASSFWRDQPQH
TRBV12-3/TRBV12-4	TRBJ1-1	ASSKVRSPSMDTEAF
TRBV27	TRBJ2-7	ASSPLPAVYEQY
TRBV4-3	TRBJ2-4	ASSQETGGLLDIQY
TRBV5-1	TRBJ1-3	ASSFGGASGNTIY
TRBV3-1	TRBJ2-7	ASSQHATSGSRYEQY
TRBV7-2	TRBJ1-5	ASSLMGKTQN
TRBV28	TRBJ1-6	ASTKATSPLH
TRBV7-2	TRBJ1-1	ASSSTGTMNTEAF
TRBV11-2	TRBJ1-4	ASSLDGGGPLIGKLF
TRBV5-6	TRBJ1-2	ASSPGQINYGYT
TRBV10-2	TRBJ2-2	ASRPGTSDTGELF
TRBV7-2	TRBJ1-6	ASSPQGGNSPLH
TRBV6-5	TRBJ2-6	ASSYPGHQVSSGANVLT
TRBV20-1	TRBJ2-7	SAPGQGGWEQY
TRBV12-3/TRBV12-4	TRBJ2-1	ASSPGLYNEQF
TRBV3-1	TRBJ1-1	ASSPPLTGPEAF
TRBV10-3	TRBJ2-7	AISESMSGGRGYEQY